This T cell receptor beta chain was obtained from a study of PD-1 blockade in mismatch repair-deficient tumors. Study details: All were previously treated, progressing patients with approximately 12 mismatch repair-deficient cancer types.

Study-wide findings and caveats: Tumor-resident clones, often undetectable pretreatment in blood, expanded then contracted after pembrolizumab.

Only in-frame clones appear in the TCRdb table, and some are missing; sequencing was by immunoSEQ multiplex PCR. Among 65,000 to 80,000 clones listed, around four fifths were seen once. A few pembrolizumab responders had their TCRs sequenced. In regard to this clone: The antigen is not known.

The germline V gene has CDR1 SGHTA and CDR2 FQGTGA. The J segment lost 0 bases and the V segment lost 0 bases, leaving 1 base of the junction unmatched. There are 19 residues in the CDR3. V usage is TRBV7-3 and J usage is TRBJ2-6; 14 positions match TRBD2. The TCR sequence derives from an adult with mismatch repair-deficient cancer. The sample in question was peripheral blood, obtained 2 weeks after starting pembrolizumab. For the CDR3, the DNA is TGTGCCAGCAGCTTAACGGGGACTAGCGGGAGCTCTGGGGCCAACGTCCTGACTTTC. As protein: CASSLTGTSGSSGANVLTF.